This T cell receptor (beta chain) was documented in a study of cytomegalovirus exposure and HLA in healthy donors. Study-wide results and limits: Being indistinguishable, some V segments were excluded, TRBV6-2 and TRBV6-3 among them. In a later analysis, HLA-associated TCR beta chains were more clonally expanded than equally common others. Cytomegalovirus-associated TCR beta chains were listed, numbering roughly 150. CMV serostatus was the only recorded immune exposure for donors.

This CDR3 contains 14 residues. Germline V lookup: CDR1 SGHAT, CDR2 FQNNGV. The ends were cut back, 2 bases at V and 8 bases at J, with 12 bases in the middle. PCR involved 60 Vbeta and 13 Jbeta primers. Profiling relied on immunoSEQ multiplex PCR, and the TCRdb table lists in-frame clones only, not all of them. The sample yields 90,000 or so clones, just under 80% seen once. As for this clone: The antigen is undetermined.

The V call is TRBV11-2, the J call TRBJ2-2, with D tentatively TRBD1 (5 bases). Sequenced material: PBMCs. This receptor was obtained from a male donor in good health and CMV-seropositive. The CDR3 spells CASSLPRVLGELFF. The CDR3 region has the DNA TGTGCCAGCAGCTTACCCAGGGTTTTAGGGGAGCTGTTTTTT.